The 27 T cell receptor beta chains given below trace back to one sample, sequenced in a study of T and B cells in COVID-19 patients. Each TRB amplification used about 220-500 ng of genomic DNA from blood. BIOMED2 TRB-A/B primer pools were used in multiplex TRB PCR. From the multiplex PCR reads, TCRdb called clonotypes with MiXCR, one entry per CDR3 protein. The table has some 6,000 distinct CDR3 sequences, roughly 25% seen once; the top ten hold less than 20%. Sequencing was performed on blood. Every receptor here comes from a human donor with active COVID-19.

In its sample, this clonotype ranks as medium-sized. This chain uses TRBV29-1 with TRBJ1-5; D uncertain. Germline V gene lookup returns CDR1 SQVTM and CDR2 ANQGSEA. CDR3 length: 12 amino acids. Trimming stripped 8 bases from V and 0 bases from J, with 8 bases between. The CDR3: CSIGASNQPQHF. The DNA for the CDR3 is TGCAGCATCGGAGCTAGCAATCAGCCCCAGCATTTT.

The J gene is TRBJ2-3, the V gene TRBV5-1, with TRBD1 as a possible D gene (7 bases). The CDR3 consists of 17 residues. Germline V lookup: CDR1 SGHRS, CDR2 YFSETQ. V dropped 0 bases and J dropped 0 bases, with 14 bases sitting between them. The CDR3 DNA reads as TGCGCCAGCAGCTTGGAGGGGGCGGGGACTAGCACAGATACGCAGTATTTT. Protein product: CASSLEGAGTSTDTQYF. Drawing the rest from reference TRBV5-1 and TRBJ2-3, the complete variable domain is KAGVTQTPRYLIKTRGQQVTLSCSPISGHRSVSWYQQTPGQGLQFLFEYFSETQRNKGNFPGRFSGRQFSNSRSEMNVSTLELGDSALYLCASSLEGAGTSTDTQYFGPGTRLTVL.

This clonotype was counted many times. V usage is TRBV24-1 and J usage is TRBJ2-1; 11 bases agree with TRBD1. This CDR3 region has 16 residues. Per the germline V gene, CDR1 is KGHDR and CDR2 is SFDVKD. Losses at the gene ends were 2 bases for V and 9 bases for J; bases not matched to a gene: 8. CDR3 protein: CATSDSGTGGISEQFF. The CDR3 nucleotides are TGTGCCACCAGTGATTCCGGGACAGGGGGGATCAGTGAGCAGTTCTTC.

Within the sample, this clonotype is medium-sized (0.01 to 0.1%). The chain uses TRBV6-5 and TRBJ2-3, with 10 bases aligning to TRBD1. V was clipped by 6 bases and J by 6 bases; unmatched bases: 9. Looked up from germline, CDR1 is MNHEY and CDR2 is SVGAGI. The length of the CDR3 is 15 residues. CDR3 sequence: CASRQGQGLSDTQYF. CDR3 in DNA: TGTGCCAGCAGGCAGGGACAGGGGTTATCGGATACGCAGTATTTT.

In this sample, this clonotype turned up many times. The chain has TRBV6-2 or TRBV6-3 and TRBJ2-5; the D gene is possibly TRBD2 (5 bases). The germline V and J ends were trimmed by 0 bases and 3 bases, with 17 bases remaining between them. Germline CDR1 is MNHEY and CDR2 is SVGEGT. The CDR3 has 17 residues. CDR3 coding DNA: TGTGCCAGCAGTTACTCGATTGAGGGAGAGGAAAAAGAGACCCAGTACTTC. This translates into CASSYSIEGEEKETQYF.

This clonotype is large within its sample. V usage is TRBV19 and J usage is TRBJ2-1; maybe TRBD1 (6 bases). The V end lost 3 bases, the J end lost 6 bases, and 12 bases lay between the germline ends. Germline values: CDR1 LNHDA, CDR2 SQIVND (reference sequence). The CDR3 totals 14 residues. The chain's CDR3 is CASSILLRGNEQFF. In DNA, the CDR3 is TGTGCCAGTAGTATCCTCCTCAGGGGCAATGAGCAGTTCTTC.

Relative to its sample, this clonotype is medium-sized. The rearrangement uses TRBV20-1 and TRBJ2-1; the match to TRBD2 covers 10 bases. Germline CDR1 reads DFQATT; CDR2 reads SNEGSKA (reference sequence). The CDR3 totals 17 residues. Trimming removed 7 bases from V and 4 bases from J; junction bases left unmatched: 16. Here the CDR3 reads CSVEGGLAGDLYNEQFF. The CDR3 DNA is TGCAGTGTCGAGGGGGGGCTAGCGGGAGACCTGTACAATGAGCAGTTCTTC.

The rearrangement links TRBV20-1 to TRBJ2-5, with 11 bases lining up with TRBD2. V lost 3 bases and J lost 9; bases outside the gene matches: 12. Germline values: CDR1 DFQATT, CDR2 SNEGSKA (reference sequence). The CDR3 totals 15 residues. The CDR3 DNA sequence: TGCAGTGCTAGGACCGGGACTAGCGGCGAAAAACCCCAGTACTTC. Its translation is CSARTGTSGEKPQYF.

The chain combines TRBV4-3 with TRBJ1-3; D is unresolved. In germline, CDR1 is LGHNA, CDR2 YSLEER. The length of the CDR3 is 17 residues. V was pared by 1 base and J by 0 bases, with 13 bases between. The CDR3: CASSQGLVTSSGNTIYF. The DNA for the CDR3 is TGCGCCAGCAGCCAAGGCCTGGTGACCAGCTCTGGAAACACCATATATTTT.

This clonotype was detected only a few times. The gene calls are TRBV20-1 and TRBJ2-7, with D possibly called TRBD1 or TRBD2 (5 bases each). V was pared by 4 bases and J by 2 bases, with 9 bases between. The CDR3 is 12 amino acids. Germline CDR1 is DFQATT and CDR2 is SNEGSKA (reference sequence). CDR3 sequence: CSAKTGPYEQYF. CDR3 coding DNA: TGCAGTGCTAAAACGGGACCCTACGAGCAGTACTTC.

Judged by abundance, this clonotype is medium-sized. J is TRBJ1-2 and V is TRBV6-5, with 9 bases that match TRBD1. Looked up from germline, CDR1 is MNHEY and CDR2 is SVGAGI. There are 15 residues in the CDR3. Unmatched junction bases numbered 4, after V lost 0 bases and J lost 5 bases. The CDR3 protein is CASSYSHRGRYGYTF. As DNA, the CDR3 is TGTGCCAGCAGTTACTCTCACAGGGGGCGGTATGGCTACACCTTC.

This clonotype is categorized as medium-sized. The chain couples TRBV29-1 to TRBJ1-1; no clear D. CDR1 and CDR2 from the germline V gene are SQVTM and ANQGSEA. Trimming cost V 5 bases and J 0 bases, with 10 bases left between them. The CDR3 is 13 amino acids. CDR3 sequence (DNA): TGCAGCGTTTTGGGCCAAATGAACACTGAAGCTTTCTTT. It codes for CSVLGQMNTEAFF.

This chain joins TRBV5-1 and TRBJ1-3; the D gene is possibly TRBD1 (5 bases). The V end was cut by 1 base, the J end by 4 bases, with 9 bases between. In germline, CDR1 is SGHRS, CDR2 YFSETQ. The CDR3 has 14 amino acids. The CDR3 loop is CASSLSDTGNTIYF. Written as DNA, the CDR3 is TGCGCCAGCAGCTTGTCGGACACCGGAAACACCATATATTTT.

This sequence joins TRBV11-1 and TRBJ2-7; D is unresolved. Trimming stripped 5 bases from V and 2 bases from J, with 10 bases between. Germline V lookup: CDR1 SGHAT, CDR2 FQDESV (reference sequence). The CDR3 sequence is 13 residues long. The CDR3 nucleotides are TGTGCCAGCAGCATAGGGAAGACCTACGAGCAGTACTTC. Translating gives CASSIGKTYEQYF.

The V call is TRBV5-4, the J call TRBJ2-5; no definite D call. The germline gives CDR1 SGHNT, CDR2 YYREEE (reference sequence). V dropped 2 bases and J dropped 0 bases, with 8 bases sitting between them. This CDR3 region has 14 residues. The CDR3 bases are TGTGCCAGCAGCTTAGATGTCTACCAAGAGACCCAGTACTTC. Translation gives CASSLDVYQETQYF.

This sequence joins TRBV20-1 and TRBJ2-2; D call uncertain. CDR3 length equals 13 residues. V was shortened by 5 bases and J by 1 base, with 8 bases between the two germline ends. Germline V lookup: CDR1 DFQATT, CDR2 SNEGSKA (reference sequence). The CDR3 region has the DNA TGCAGTGCTCCCGCGGAGAACACCGGGGAGCTGTTTTTT. The encoded protein is CSAPAENTGELFF.

The sample holds many counts of this clonotype. This chain joins TRBV6-6 and TRBJ1-5, with D maybe TRBD1 (5 bases). V lost 2 bases and J 5 bases, leaving 13 bases between the germline ends. Germline V CDR1 and CDR2: MNHNY, SVGAGI (reference sequence). The CDR3 has 15 residues. The CDR3 region is CASSYGQGSYQPQHF. The CDR3 DNA sequence: TGTGCCAGCAGTTACGGGCAGGGATCATATCAGCCCCAGCATTTT.

This clonotype is deemed medium-sized. The rearrangement uses TRBV19 and TRBJ1-5; D possibly corresponds to TRBD1 (6 bases). The germline CDR1 and CDR2 sequences are LNHDA and SQIVND (reference sequence). This CDR3 region has 15 residues. With 3 bases removed from V and 7 bases from J, the gap between germline ends came to 16 bases. CDR3 sequence: CASSMGARGRQPQHF. In DNA, the CDR3 is TGTGCCAGTAGTATGGGGGCAAGGGGAAGGCAGCCCCAGCATTTT.

This clonotype was found many times. This rearrangement joins TRBV6-5 to TRBJ2-5; TRBD2 might be the D (6 bases). V was pared by 6 bases and J by 0 bases, with 23 bases between. The CDR3 sequence is 18 residues long. Looked up from germline, CDR1 is MNHEY and CDR2 is SVGAGI. The CDR3 reads CASSPIYFRRDNQETQYF. DNA of the CDR3: TGTGCCAGCAGCCCAATATATTTTAGGCGGGATAACCAAGAGACCCAGTACTTC.

This clonotype is deemed medium-sized. This chain connects TRBV15 to TRBJ1-4; tentative D call: TRBD1 (5 bases). The length of the CDR3 is 14 residues. Trimming shortened V by 6 bases and J by 7 bases, and 15 bases separated the two germline ends. In germline, CDR1 is LNHNV, CDR2 YYDKDF (reference sequence). The chain's CDR3 is CATSPRGGGEKLFF. CDR3 in DNA: TGTGCCACCAGTCCCCGGGGGGGAGGTGAAAAACTGTTTTTT. The variable domain in full, with the rest retrieved from reference TRBV15 and TRBJ1-4, is DAMVIQNPRYQVTQFGKPVTLSCSQTLNHNVMYWYQQKSSQAPKLLFHYYDKDFNNEADTPDNFQSRRPNTSFCFLDIRSPGLGDTAMYLCATSPRGGGEKLFFGSGTQLSVL.

This clonotype has ten or more counts. The chain links TRBV5-6 to TRBJ2-7, with D possibly matching TRBD2 (6 bases). Germline V CDR1 and CDR2: SGHDT, YYEEEE. V was clipped by 3 bases and J by 2 bases, with 15 bases between them. The CDR3 is 15 amino acids. The CDR3 here is CASSSAGSYPYEQYF. CDR3 nucleotide sequence: TGTGCCAGCAGCTCGGCGGGATCTTACCCCTACGAGCAGTACTTC.

Sample share makes this clonotype medium-sized. V is TRBV18 and J is TRBJ1-4, with D uncertain. The CDR3 extends over 16 amino acids. Germline V gene lookup returns CDR1 KGHSH and CDR2 LQKENI. Trimming pared 6 bases from V and 7 bases from J, leaving 21 bases between. The CDR3 sequence: CASSLGSPSQGEKLFF. As DNA, the CDR3 is TGTGCCAGCTCTCTCGGTAGTCCCTCCCAAGGTGAAAAACTGTTTTTT.

The rearrangement joins TRBV7-2 to TRBJ1-5; D uncertain. This CDR3 comprises 14 residues. The V and J ends lost 1 base and 0 bases respectively, with 4 bases between them. Germline CDR1 is SGHTA and CDR2 is FQGNSA. This CDR3 is CASSLGYSNQPQHF. CDR3 DNA sequence: TGTGCCAGCAGCTTAGGCTATAGCAATCAGCCCCAGCATTTT.

This chain joins TRBV7-9 and TRBJ2-7; no firm D call. Germline-derived CDR1 and CDR2 are SEHNR and FQNEAQ (reference sequence). V dropped 1 base and J dropped 5 bases, with 6 bases sitting between them. CDR3 length: 12 residues. CDR3 DNA sequence: TGTGCCAGCAGCTTAGGACCGAACGAGCAGTACTTC. It translates to CASSLGPNEQYF.

Within the sample, this clonotype is medium-sized. V usage is TRBV12-3 or TRBV12-4 and J usage is TRBJ2-7; maybe TRBD1 (6 bases). This CDR3 has 15 residues. Trimming removed 7 bases at V and 5 bases at J, with 21 bases between. CDR3 sequence: CASTLNQAGVDEQYF. DNA of the CDR3: TGTGCCAGCACCCTAAACCAAGCAGGGGTGGACGAGCAGTACTTC.

This clonotype is labeled medium-sized (0.01 to 0.1%). The J gene is TRBJ2-6, the V gene TRBV18, with TRBD1 matching 8 bases. CDR1 and CDR2 (germline): KGHSH, LQKENI. The CDR3 sequence is 20 residues long. J was trimmed by 1 base and V by 2 bases; bases with no gene match: 13. The CDR3 is CASSPVGAGGDPSGANVLTF. For the CDR3, the DNA is TGTGCCAGCTCACCAGTCGGGGCAGGGGGCGACCCTTCTGGGGCCAACGTCCTGACTTTC. The full variable domain, rest sourced from reference TRBV18 and TRBJ2-6, is NAGVMQNPRHLVRRRGQEARLRCSPMKGHSHVYWYRQLPEEGLKFMVYLQKENIIDESGMPKERFSAEFPKEGPSILRIQQVVRGDSAAYFCASSPVGAGGDPSGANVLTFGAGSRLTVL.

This clonotype has just a few counts. The CDR3 here is CATKRGQETQYF. DNA of the CDR3: TGTGCCACAAAAAGGGGTCAAGAGACCCAGTACTTC. This chain connects TRBV12-3 or TRBV12-4 to TRBJ2-5, with D possibly being TRBD1 (5 bases). There are 12 residues in the CDR3. Trimming left V 10 bases short and J 2 bases short, with 11 bases between.